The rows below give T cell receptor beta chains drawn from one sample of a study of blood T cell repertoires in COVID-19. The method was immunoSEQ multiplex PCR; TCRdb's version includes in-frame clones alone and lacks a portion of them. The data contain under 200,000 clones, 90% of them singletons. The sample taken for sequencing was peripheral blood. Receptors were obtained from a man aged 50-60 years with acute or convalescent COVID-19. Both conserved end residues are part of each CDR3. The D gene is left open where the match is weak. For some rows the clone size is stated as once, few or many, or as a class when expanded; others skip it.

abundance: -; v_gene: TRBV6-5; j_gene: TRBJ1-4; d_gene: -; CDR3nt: TGTGCCAGCAGTTTAGGGGTCCATGAAAAACTGTTTTTT; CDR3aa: CASSLGVHEKLFF
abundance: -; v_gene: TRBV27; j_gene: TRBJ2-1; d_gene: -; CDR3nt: TGTGCCAGCAGTTCGGACACCCGCTCCTACAATGAGCAGTTCTTC; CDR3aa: CASSSDTRSYNEQFF
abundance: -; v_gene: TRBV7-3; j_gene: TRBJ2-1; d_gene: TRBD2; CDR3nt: TGTGCCAGCAGCTTAACGAGTCCACTAGCGGGGATGGGGCCCTACAATGAGCAGTTCTTC; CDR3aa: CASSLTSPLAGMGPYNEQFF
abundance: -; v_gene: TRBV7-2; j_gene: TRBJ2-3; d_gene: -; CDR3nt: TGTGCCAGCAGACTATTGGCCACAGATACGCAGTATTTT; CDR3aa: CASRLLATDTQYF
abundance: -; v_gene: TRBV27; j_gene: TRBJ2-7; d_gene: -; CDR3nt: TGTGCCAGCAGTTTCGCTACAGGGGGAGGGGGCTACGAGCAGTACTTC; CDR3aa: CASSFATGGGGYEQYF
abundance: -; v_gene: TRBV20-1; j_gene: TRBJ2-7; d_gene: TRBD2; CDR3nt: TGCAGTGCTGGTGGGGTAGCGGGAACCTACGAGCAGTACTTC; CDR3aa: CSAGGVAGTYEQYF
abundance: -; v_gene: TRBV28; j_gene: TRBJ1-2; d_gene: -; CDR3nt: TGTGCCAGCAGCCTTACAGGGTGGGATGGCTACACCTTC; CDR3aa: CASSLTGWDGYTF
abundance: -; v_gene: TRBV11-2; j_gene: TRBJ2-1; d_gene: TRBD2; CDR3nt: TGTGCCAGCAGCGTCACCGGGACTAGCGGGCAAAATGAGCAGTTCTTC; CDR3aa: CASSVTGTSGQNEQFF
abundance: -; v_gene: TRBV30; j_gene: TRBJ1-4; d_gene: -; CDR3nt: TGTGCCTGGGCCCCGACAGTAAATAATGAAAAACTGTTTTTT; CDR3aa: CAWAPTVNNEKLFF
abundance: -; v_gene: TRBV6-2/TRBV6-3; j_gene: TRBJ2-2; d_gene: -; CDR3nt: TGTGCCAGCAGTTCCGGGGATAACGGGGAGCTGTTTTTT; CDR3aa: CASSSGDNGELFF
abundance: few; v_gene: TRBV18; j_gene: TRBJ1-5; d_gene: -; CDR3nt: TGTGCCAGCTCACCAATGATAGATCAGCCCCAGCATTTT; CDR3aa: CASSPMIDQPQHF
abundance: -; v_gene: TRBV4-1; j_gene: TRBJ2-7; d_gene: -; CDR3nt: TGCGCCAGCAGCCAGTTCCGGGGGTTAAACTACGAGCAGTACTTC; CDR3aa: CASSQFRGLNYEQYF
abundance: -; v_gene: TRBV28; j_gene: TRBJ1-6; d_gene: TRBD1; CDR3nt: TGTGCCAGCAGTTGGGACAGCTCCTATAATTCACCCCTCCACTTT; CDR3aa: CASSWDSSYNSPLHF
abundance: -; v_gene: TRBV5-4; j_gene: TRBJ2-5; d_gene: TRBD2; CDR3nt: TGTGCCAGCAGCTTTGGGTTGCAGCGGGGGGGCGTTGAGACCCAGTACTTC; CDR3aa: CASSFGLQRGGVETQYF
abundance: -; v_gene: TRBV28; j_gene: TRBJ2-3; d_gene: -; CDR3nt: TGTGCCAGCAGGGCTGCAGATACGCAGTATTTT; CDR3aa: CASRAADTQYF
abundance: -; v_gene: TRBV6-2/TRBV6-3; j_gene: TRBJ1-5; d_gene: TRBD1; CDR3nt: TGTGCCAGCAGTTACCCCAGGGACAGGGGACATAGCAATCAGCCCCAGCATTTT; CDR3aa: CASSYPRDRGHSNQPQHF
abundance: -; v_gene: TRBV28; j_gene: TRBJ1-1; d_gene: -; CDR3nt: TGTGCCAGCAGTCCACCACAGGGTATGAACACTGAAGCTTTCTTT; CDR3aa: CASSPPQGMNTEAFF
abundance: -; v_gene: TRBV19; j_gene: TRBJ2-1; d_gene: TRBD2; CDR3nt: TGTGCCAGTAGTAAGGCGCCGCTCCGTAGCGGGAACAATGAGCAGTTCTTC; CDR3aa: CASSKAPLRSGNNEQFF
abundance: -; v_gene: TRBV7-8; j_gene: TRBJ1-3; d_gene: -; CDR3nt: TGTGCCAGCAGCTTATCGGGGGTCTCTGGAAACACCATATATTTT; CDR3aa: CASSLSGVSGNTIYF
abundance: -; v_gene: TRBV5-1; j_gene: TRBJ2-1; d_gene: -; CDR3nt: TGCGCCAGCAGCTTGGGACTGGCGGGCAATGAGCAGTTCTTC; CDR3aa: CASSLGLAGNEQFF
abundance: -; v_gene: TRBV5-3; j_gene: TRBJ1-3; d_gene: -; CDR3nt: TGTGCCAGAAGCCTTAGACAGATCTCTGGAAACACCATATATTTT; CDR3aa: CARSLRQISGNTIYF
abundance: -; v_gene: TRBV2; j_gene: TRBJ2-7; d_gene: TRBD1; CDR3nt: TGTGCCACCGGGACAGCGCGCGACGAGCAGTACTTC; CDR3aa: CATGTARDEQYF
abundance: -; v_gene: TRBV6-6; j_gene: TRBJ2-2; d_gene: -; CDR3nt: TGTGCCAGCAGTACTCAGGGTCCCGGGGAGCTGTTTTTT; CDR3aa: CASSTQGPGELFF
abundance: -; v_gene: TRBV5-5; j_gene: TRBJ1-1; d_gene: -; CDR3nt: TGTGCCAGCAGCTTGCGAGATGGGCGAACACAAACTGAAGCTTTCTTT; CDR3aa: CASSLRDGRTQTEAFF
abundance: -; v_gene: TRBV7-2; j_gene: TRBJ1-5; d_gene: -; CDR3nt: TGTGCCAGCAGCTTAGTAGGAGCTAGCAATCAGCCCCAGCATTTT; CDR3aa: CASSLVGASNQPQHF
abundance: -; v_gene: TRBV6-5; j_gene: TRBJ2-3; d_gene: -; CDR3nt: TGTGCCAGCAGTTACTCCTACACAGATACGCAGTATTTT; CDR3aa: CASSYSYTDTQYF
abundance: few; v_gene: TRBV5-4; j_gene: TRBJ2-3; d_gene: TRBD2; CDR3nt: TGTGCCAGCAGCATCGGACTAGAGGGGTCGCAGTATTTT; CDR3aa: CASSIGLEGSQYF
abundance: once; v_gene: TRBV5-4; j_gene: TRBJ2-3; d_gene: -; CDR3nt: TGTGCCAGCAGCCGCGCGCTGAATCCAGATACGCAGTATTTT; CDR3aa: CASSRALNPDTQYF
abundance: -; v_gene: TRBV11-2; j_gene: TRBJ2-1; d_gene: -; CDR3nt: TGTGCCAGCAGCCTCCTGAACCCACCTGTTATAGCCTACAATGAGCAGTTCTTC; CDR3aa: CASSLLNPPVIAYNEQFF
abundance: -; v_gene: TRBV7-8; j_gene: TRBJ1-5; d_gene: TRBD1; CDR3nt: TGTGCCAGCAGCCCCAGGGACAGAGCCTTTCAGCCCCAGCATTTT; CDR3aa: CASSPRDRAFQPQHF
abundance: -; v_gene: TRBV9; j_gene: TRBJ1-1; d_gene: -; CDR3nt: TGTGCCAGCAGCGTAGGGGCAGGGCCGAACACTGAAGCTTTCTTT; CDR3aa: CASSVGAGPNTEAFF
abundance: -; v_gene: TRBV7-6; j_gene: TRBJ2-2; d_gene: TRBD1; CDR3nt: TGTGCCAGCAAAAACGGACAGGGGGGCACCGGGGAGCTGTTTTTT; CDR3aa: CASKNGQGGTGELFF
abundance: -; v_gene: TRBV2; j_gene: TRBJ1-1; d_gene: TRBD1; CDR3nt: TGTGCCAGCAGAAGGACAGGGGTCGGCAACACTGAAGCTTTCTTT; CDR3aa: CASRRTGVGNTEAFF
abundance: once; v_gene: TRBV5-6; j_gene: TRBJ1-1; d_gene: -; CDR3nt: TGTGCCAGCAGCTTGTTAAGAGACAGCCTCATGAACACTGAAGCTTTCTTT; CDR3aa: CASSLLRDSLMNTEAFF
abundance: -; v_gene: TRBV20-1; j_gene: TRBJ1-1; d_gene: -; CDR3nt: TGCAGTGCTAGAGCGGGGGCTGAAGCTTTCTTT; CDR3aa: CSARAGAEAFF
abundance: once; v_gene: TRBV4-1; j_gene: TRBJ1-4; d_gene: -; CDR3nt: TGCGCCAGCAGCCACTCCCCGAGAGGCGAAAAACTGTTTTTT; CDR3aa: CASSHSPRGEKLFF
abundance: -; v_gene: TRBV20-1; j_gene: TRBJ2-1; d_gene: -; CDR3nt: TGCAGTGCTAGTGCTTTTCCTGAGCAGTTCTTC; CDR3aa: CSASAFPEQFF
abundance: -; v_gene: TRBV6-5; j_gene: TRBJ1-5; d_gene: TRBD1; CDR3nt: TGTGCCAGCAGAGGACAGGGGGGAAATCAGCCCCAGCATTTT; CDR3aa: CASRGQGGNQPQHF